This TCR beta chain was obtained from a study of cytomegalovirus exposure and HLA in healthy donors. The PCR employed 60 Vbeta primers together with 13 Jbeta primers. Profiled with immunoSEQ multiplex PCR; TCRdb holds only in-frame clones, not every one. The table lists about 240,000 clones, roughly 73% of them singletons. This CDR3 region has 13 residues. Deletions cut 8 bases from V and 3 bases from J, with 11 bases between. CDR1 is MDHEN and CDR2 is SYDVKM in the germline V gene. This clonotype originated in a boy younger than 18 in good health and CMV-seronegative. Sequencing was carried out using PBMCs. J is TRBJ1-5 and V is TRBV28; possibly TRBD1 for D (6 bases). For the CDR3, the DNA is TGTGCCAGCTGGGCGGGGGCCAATCAGCCCCAGCATTTT. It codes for CASWAGANQPQHF.